These T cell receptor beta chains were read from a single sample in a study of T cell changes during pregnancy in multiple sclerosis. Libraries were prepared by immunoSEQ multiplex PCR; TCRdb keeps only in-frame clonotypes and omits some of them. The repertoire holds 45,000 to 60,000 clones, with over 90% as singletons. This material consisted of CD4+ T cells from peripheral blood mononuclear cells, taken after pregnancy. Receptors were obtained from a female donor in good health, enrolled as a control in a pregnancy study. Each CDR3 is given with its conserved first and last residue. A D gene is named only where the DNA matches it firmly. Size is stated for part of the rows, as once, few or many counts, or as a class when the clone is expanded.

d_call j_call v_call clone_size cdr3_nt cdr3_aa
. TRBJ2-7 TRBV30 . TGTGCCTGGAGTGTGAGGCTGGGTCGGAACTCCTACGAGCAGTACTTC CAWSVRLGRNSYEQYF
TRBD1 TRBJ1-4 TRBV5-1 . TGCGCCAGCAGCTCGGGACAGGGTAACGAAAAACTGTTTTTT CASSSGQGNEKLFF
. TRBJ1-1 TRBV7-6 . TGTGCCAGCCGAGGTTATCAGCAGATATCCCAGAACACTGAAGCTTTCTTT CASRGYQQISQNTEAFF
. TRBJ1-4 TRBV5-6 . TGTGCCAGCAGCCCCAGTGGAGAGTCCCAACACCTCGGGGGAAAACTGTTTTTT CASSPSGESQHLGGKLFF
. TRBJ1-2 TRBV2 . TGTGCCAGCAGCAAGGAACAGGGATCTAACTATGGCTACACCTTC CASSKEQGSNYGYTF
. TRBJ1-1 TRBV29-1 . TGCAGCGTTGAGACAGCAATGAACACTGAAGCTTTCTTT CSVETAMNTEAFF
. TRBJ2-7 TRBV5-5 . TGTGCCAGCAGCTCGACTCCTACGGCAGGGCGGCGGTCCTACGAGCAGTACTTC CASSSTPTAGRRSYEQYF
. TRBJ2-1 TRBV7-2 once TGTGCCAGCAGCTTAGCGGGGGGGCCTGGGGATGAGCAGTTCTTC CASSLAGGPGDEQFF
TRBD1 TRBJ2-7 TRBV5-1 . TGCGCCAGCAGCCCCCGGGACAGGGATTACGAGCAGTACTTC CASSPRDRDYEQYF
TRBD2 TRBJ2-3 TRBV7-2 . TGTGCCAGCAGCCCCGCAGGGCGGGAGGCGCGCAGGACAGATACGCAGTATTTT CASSPAGREARRTDTQYF
. TRBJ2-1 TRBV9 . TGTGCCAGCAGCGTAGATAGCCCTTCCTACAATGAGCAGTTCTTC CASSVDSPSYNEQFF
TRBD1 TRBJ1-5 TRBV6-5 . TGTGCCAGCAGCTGGACAGGTACTAATCAGCCCCAGCATTTT CASSWTGTNQPQHF
TRBD2 TRBJ2-3 TRBV7-2 once TGTGCCAGCAGCTTACCAACTAGCGGCACAGATACGCAGTATTTT CASSLPTSGTDTQYF
TRBD2 TRBJ2-3 TRBV9 . TGTGCCAGCAGCGCATTAGCGGGGGGGCTGGCAGATACGCAGTATTTT CASSALAGGLADTQYF
. TRBJ2-1 TRBV2 . TGTGCCAGCGGAGACGGCGGTGAGCAGTTCTTC CASGDGGEQFF
. TRBJ2-3 TRBV9 once TGTGCCAGCAGCGCCCGGGGGAACACAGATACGCAGTATTTT CASSARGNTDTQYF
TRBD2 TRBJ2-1 TRBV19 once TGTGCCAGTAGTATAGGCGGGAGGGCCGCCTACAATGAGCAGTTCTTC CASSIGGRAAYNEQFF
TRBD2 TRBJ2-3 TRBV7-2 . TGTGCCAGCAGCTTAGCTAGCGGGAGCACAGATACGCAGTATTTT CASSLASGSTDTQYF
TRBD1 TRBJ2-7 TRBV5-1 . TGCGCCAGCAGCTCTCGGGGGACAGGAGACTACGAGCAGTACTTC CASSSRGTGDYEQYF
. TRBJ2-7 TRBV5-5 . TGTGCCAGCAGCTTAGGGGCCTTCCGGGCGTACGAGCAGTACTTC CASSLGAFRAYEQYF
TRBD2 TRBJ2-1 TRBV9 . TGTGCCAGCAGCCCCCGGGGGGCCTACAATGAGCAGTTCTTC CASSPRGAYNEQFF
. TRBJ1-3 TRBV5-1 . TGCGCCAGCAGACAGTACTCTGGAAACACCATATATTTT CASRQYSGNTIYF
TRBD2 TRBJ2-7 TRBV6-1 . TGTGCCAGCAGTGCGATTAGCGGGGGAGGATGGTACGAGCAGTACTTC CASSAISGGGWYEQYF
. TRBJ1-2 TRBV7-8 . TGTGCCAGCAGCTTAGCGAGATTTCAGGGGCCGCTATATGGCTACACCTTC CASSLARFQGPLYGYTF
. TRBJ1-2 TRBV6-4 . TGTGCCAGCAGTGACTCGAACAGTTACTATGGCTACACCTTC CASSDSNSYYGYTF
TRBD1 TRBJ1-4 TRBV2 . TGTGCCGGAGGACAGGGAGGTAGTGAAAAACTGTTTTTT CAGGQGGSEKLFF
TRBD1 TRBJ1-2 TRBV6-5 once TGTGCCAGCAGTAAAGGGACAGGCCTGTATGGCTACACCTTC CASSKGTGLYGYTF
TRBD2 TRBJ2-1 TRBV5-1 . TGCGCCAGCTCGAGCGGGGCTTCCTACAATGAGCAGTTCTTC CASSSGASYNEQFF
TRBD1 TRBJ2-7 TRBV2 . TGTGCCAGGGGGACAGGGATTGGCGAGCAGTACTTC CARGTGIGEQYF
TRBD1 TRBJ2-1 TRBV7-6 . TGTGCCAGCAGCCTTACAGGGGATGAGCAGTTCTTC CASSLTGDEQFF
TRBD1 TRBJ2-7 TRBV7-6 . TGTGCCAGCAGCCGTATTGCCGGGACAGGGGTTTACTACGAGCAGTACTTC CASSRIAGTGVYYEQYF